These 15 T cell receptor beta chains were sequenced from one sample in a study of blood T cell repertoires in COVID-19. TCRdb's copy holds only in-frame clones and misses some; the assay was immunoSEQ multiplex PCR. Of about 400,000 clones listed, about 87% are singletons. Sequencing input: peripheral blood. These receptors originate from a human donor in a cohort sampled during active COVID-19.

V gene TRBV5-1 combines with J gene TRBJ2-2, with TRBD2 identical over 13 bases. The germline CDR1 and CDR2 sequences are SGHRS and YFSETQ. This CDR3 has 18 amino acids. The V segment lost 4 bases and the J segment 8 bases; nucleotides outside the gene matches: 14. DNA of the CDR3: TGCGCCAGCAGCCCGCCGGGACTAGCGGGACCCAATTCGGGGGAGCTGTTTTTT. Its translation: CASSPPGLAGPNSGELFF.

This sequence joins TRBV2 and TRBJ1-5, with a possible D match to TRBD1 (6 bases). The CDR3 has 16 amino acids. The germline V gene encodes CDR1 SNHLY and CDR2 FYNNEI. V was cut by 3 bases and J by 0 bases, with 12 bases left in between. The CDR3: CASSDGGPYSNQPQHF. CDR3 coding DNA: TGTGCCAGCAGTGACGGGGGGCCCTATAGCAATCAGCCCCAGCATTTT.

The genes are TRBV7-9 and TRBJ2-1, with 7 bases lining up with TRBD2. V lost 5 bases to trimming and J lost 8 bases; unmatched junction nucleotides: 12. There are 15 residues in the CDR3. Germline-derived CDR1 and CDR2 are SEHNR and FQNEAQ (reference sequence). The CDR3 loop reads CASSPPRGRGDEQFF. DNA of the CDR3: TGTGCCAGCAGCCCTCCACGTGGGAGGGGTGATGAGCAGTTCTTC.

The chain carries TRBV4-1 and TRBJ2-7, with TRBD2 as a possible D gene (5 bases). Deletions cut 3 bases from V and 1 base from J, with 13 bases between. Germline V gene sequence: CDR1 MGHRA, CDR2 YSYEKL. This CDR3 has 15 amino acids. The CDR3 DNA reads TGCGCCAGCAGCCATACCACGGGGATGTCCTACGAGCAGTACTTC. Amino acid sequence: CASSHTTGMSYEQYF.

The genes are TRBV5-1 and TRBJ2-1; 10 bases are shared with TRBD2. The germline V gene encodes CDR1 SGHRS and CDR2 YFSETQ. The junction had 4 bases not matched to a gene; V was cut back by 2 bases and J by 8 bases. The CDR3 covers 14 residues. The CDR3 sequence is CASSLAGGRDEQFF. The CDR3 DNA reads TGCGCCAGCAGCTTAGCGGGAGGGCGGGATGAGCAGTTCTTC.

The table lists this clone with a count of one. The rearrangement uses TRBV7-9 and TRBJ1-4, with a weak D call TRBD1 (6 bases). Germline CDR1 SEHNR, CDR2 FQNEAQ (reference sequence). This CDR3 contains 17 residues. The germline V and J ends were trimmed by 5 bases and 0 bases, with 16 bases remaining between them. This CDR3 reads CASSLQGVPTTNEKLFF. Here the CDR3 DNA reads TGTGCCAGCAGCCTACAGGGCGTTCCTACAACTAATGAAAAACTGTTTTTT.

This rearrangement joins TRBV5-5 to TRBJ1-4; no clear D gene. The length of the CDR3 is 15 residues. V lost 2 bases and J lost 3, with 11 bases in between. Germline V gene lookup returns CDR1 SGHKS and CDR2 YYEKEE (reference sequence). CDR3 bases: TGTGCCAGCAGCTTCCAGACACAGCCTAATGAAAAACTGTTTTTT. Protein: CASSFQTQPNEKLFF.

The CDR3 coding sequence is TGTGCCAGCAGCTCGGACAGCCTCTCCTATAATTCACCCCTCCACTTT. Residues: CASSSDSLSYNSPLHF. The chain combines TRBV6-6 with TRBJ1-6; weak D call: TRBD1 (6 bases). The germline gives CDR1 MNHNY, CDR2 SVGAGI (reference sequence). This CDR3 spans 16 amino acids. V lost 6 bases, J lost 0 bases, and 12 bases lay in between.

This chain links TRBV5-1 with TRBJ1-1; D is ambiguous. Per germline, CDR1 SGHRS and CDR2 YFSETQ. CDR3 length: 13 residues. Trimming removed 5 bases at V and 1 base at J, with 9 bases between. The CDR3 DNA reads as TGCGCCAGCAGTTTGAACAGGAACACTGAAGCTTTCTTT. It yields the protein CASSLNRNTEAFF. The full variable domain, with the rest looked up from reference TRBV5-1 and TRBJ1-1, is KAGVTQTPRYLIKTRGQQVTLSCSPISGHRSVSWYQQTPGQGLQFLFEYFSETQRNKGNFPGRFSGRQFSNSRSEMNVSTLELGDSALYLCASSLNRNTEAFFGQGTRLTVV.

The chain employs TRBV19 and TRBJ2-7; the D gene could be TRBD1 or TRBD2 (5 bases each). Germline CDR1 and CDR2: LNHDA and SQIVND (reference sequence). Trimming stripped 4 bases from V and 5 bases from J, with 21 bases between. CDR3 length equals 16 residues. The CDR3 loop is CASSRDRPTAEDEQYF. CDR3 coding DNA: TGTGCCAGTAGTAGAGACAGACCTACTGCGGAGGACGAGCAGTACTTC.

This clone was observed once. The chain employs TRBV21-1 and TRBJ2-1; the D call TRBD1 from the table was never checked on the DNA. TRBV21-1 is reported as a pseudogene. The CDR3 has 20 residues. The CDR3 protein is CASSKWGLIGGSPIYNEQFF. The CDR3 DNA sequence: TGTGCCAGCAGCAAATGGGGGTTAATTGGGGGCAGCCCCATTTACAATGAGCAGTTCTTC.

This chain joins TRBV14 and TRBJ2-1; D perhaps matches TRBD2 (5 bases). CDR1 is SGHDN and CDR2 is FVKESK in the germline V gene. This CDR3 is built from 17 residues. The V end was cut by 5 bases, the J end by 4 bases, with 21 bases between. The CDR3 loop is CASSLAFGDTVYNEQFF. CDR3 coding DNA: TGTGCCAGCAGCTTAGCGTTTGGAGACACCGTGTACAATGAGCAGTTCTTC.

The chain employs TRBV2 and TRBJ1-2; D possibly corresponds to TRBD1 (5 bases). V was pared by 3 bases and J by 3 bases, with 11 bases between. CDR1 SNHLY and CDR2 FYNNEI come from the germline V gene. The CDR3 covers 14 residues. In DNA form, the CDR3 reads TGTGCCAGCAGTGACCGGGGGGAAGACTATGGCTACACCTTC. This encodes CASSDRGEDYGYTF.

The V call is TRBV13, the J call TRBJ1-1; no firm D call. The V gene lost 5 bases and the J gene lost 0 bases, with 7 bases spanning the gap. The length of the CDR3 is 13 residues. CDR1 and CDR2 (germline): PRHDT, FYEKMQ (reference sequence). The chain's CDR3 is CASSPGVNTEAFF. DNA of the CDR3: TGTGCCAGCAGCCCAGGCGTGAACACTGAAGCTTTCTTT.

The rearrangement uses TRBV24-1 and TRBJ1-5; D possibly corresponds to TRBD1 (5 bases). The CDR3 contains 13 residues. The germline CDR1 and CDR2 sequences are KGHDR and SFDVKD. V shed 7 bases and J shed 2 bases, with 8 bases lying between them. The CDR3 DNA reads TGTGCCACCAGCAGGGAACGCAATCAGCCCCAGCATTTT. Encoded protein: CATSRERNQPQHF.